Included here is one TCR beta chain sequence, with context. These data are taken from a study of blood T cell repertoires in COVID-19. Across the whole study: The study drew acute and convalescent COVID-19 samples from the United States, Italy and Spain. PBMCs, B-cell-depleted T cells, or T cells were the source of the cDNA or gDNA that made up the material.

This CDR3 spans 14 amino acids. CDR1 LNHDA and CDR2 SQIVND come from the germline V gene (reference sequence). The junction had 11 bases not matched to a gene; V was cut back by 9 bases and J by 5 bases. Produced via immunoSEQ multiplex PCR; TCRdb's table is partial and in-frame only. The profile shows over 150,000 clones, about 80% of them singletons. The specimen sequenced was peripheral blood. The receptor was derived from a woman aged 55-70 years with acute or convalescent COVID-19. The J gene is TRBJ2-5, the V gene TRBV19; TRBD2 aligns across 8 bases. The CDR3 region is CASHSGGAGETQYF. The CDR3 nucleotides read TGTGCCAGCCACTCGGGGGGGGCCGGTGAGACCCAGTACTTC.